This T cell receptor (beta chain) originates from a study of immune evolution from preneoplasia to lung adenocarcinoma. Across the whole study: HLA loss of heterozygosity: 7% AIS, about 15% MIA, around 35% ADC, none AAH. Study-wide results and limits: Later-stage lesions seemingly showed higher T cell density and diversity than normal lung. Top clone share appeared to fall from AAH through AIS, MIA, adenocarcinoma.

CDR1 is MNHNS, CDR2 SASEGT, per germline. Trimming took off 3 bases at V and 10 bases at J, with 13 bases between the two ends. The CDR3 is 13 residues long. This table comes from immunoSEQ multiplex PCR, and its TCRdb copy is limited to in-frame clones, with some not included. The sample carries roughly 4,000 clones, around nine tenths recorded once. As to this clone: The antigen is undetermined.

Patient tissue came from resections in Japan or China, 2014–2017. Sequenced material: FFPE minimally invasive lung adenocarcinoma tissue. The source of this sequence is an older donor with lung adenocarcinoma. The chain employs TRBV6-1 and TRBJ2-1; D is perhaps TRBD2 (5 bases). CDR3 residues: CASSELVGGEQFF. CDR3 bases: TGTGCCAGCAGTGAGCTAGTTGGAGGCGAGCAGTTCTTC.